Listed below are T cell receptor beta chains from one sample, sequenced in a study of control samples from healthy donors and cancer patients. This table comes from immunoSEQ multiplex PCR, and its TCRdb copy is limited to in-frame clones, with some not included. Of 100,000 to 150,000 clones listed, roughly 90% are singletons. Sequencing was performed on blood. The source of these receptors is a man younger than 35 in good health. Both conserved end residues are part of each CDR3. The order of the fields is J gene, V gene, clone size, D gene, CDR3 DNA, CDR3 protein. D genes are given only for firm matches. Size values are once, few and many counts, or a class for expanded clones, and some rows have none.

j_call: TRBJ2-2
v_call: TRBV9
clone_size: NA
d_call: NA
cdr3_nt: TGTGCCAGCAGCGCCTACCGCGGCGGGGAGCTGTTTTTT
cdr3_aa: CASSAYRGGELFF

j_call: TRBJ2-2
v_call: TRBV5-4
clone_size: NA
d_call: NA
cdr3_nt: TGTGCCTCCTCAGCTGGGAACACCGGGGAGCTGTTTTTT
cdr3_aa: CASSAGNTGELFF

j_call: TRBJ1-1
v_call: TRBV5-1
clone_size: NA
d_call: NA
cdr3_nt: TGCGCCAGCAGCAAGCAGGGTCGCGACACTGAAGCTTTCTTT
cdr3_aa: CASSKQGRDTEAFF

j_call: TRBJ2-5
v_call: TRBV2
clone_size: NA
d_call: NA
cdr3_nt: TGTGCCAGCAGTGAAAGGCTGGGAGTGAAGGAGACCCAGTACTTC
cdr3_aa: CASSERLGVKETQYF

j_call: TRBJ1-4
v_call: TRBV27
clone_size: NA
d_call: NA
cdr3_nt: TGTGCCAGCAGTTCGGGGGAGGATGAAAAACTGTTTTTT
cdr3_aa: CASSSGEDEKLFF

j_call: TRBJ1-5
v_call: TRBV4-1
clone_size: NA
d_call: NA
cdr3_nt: TGCGCCAGCAGCCAGACGGACTCTAGCAATCAGCCCCAGCATTTT
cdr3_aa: CASSQTDSSNQPQHF

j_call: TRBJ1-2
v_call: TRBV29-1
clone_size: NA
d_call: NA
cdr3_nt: TGCAGCGTTAAAGATCCCCTACAGGAGTTAAACTATGGCTACACCTTC
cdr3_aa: CSVKDPLQELNYGYTF

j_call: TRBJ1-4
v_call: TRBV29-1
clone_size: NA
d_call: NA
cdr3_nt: TGCAGCGCCGACGGAGGAACAACAACTAATGAAAAACTGTTTTTT
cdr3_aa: CSADGGTTTNEKLFF

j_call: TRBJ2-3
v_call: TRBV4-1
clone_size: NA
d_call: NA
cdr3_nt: TGCGCCAGCAGACACAGGGTCTCTAGCACAGATACGCAGTATTTT
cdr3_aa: CASRHRVSSTDTQYF

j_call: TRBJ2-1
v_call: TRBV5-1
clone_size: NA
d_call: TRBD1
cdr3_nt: TGCGCCAGCAGCTTTTGGGACAGGGGAGGCGGTGAGCAGTTCTTC
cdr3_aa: CASSFWDRGGGEQFF

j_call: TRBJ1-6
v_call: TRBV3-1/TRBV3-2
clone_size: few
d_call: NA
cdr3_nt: TGTGCCAGCAGCCAGGGGCAGCGATCACCCCTCCACTTT
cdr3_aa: CASSQGQRSPLHF

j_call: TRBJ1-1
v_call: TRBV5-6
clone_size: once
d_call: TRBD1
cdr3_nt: TGTGCCAGCAGCTACGTGGACAGGGGGAGCACTGAAGCTTTCTTT
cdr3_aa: CASSYVDRGSTEAFF

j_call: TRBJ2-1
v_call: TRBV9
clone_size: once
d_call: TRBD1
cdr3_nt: TGTGCCAGCAGCGTAATGGGACAGGGGCTTTACAATGAGCAGTTCTTC
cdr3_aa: CASSVMGQGLYNEQFF

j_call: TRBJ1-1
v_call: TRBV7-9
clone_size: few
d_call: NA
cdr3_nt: TGTGCCAGCAGCTCGAACAGGTATTGGGGCCTAAACACTGAAGCTTTCTTT
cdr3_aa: CASSSNRYWGLNTEAFF

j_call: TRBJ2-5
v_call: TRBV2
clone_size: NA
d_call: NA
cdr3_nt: TGTGCCAGCTCACAGGGTGAGACCCAGTACTTC
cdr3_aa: CASSQGETQYF

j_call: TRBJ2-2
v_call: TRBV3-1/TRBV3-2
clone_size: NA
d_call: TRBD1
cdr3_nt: TGTGCCAGCAGCCAAGGGTTCGGGACAGGGGCCGGGGAGCTGTTTTTT
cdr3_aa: CASSQGFGTGAGELFF

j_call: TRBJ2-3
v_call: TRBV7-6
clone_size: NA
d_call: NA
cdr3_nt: TGTGCCAGCAGCTTATTGGATACGCAGTATTTT
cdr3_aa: CASSLLDTQYF

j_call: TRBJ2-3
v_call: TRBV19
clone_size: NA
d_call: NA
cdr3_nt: TGTGCCAGTAGTATAGGCAGGGCCTCTAGCACAGATACGCAGTATTTT
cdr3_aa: CASSIGRASSTDTQYF

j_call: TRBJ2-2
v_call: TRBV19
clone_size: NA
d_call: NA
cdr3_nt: TGTGCCAGTAGTATTTTACACACCGGGGAGCTGTTTTTT
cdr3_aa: CASSILHTGELFF

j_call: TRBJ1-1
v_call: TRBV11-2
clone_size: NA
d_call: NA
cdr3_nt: TGTGCCAGCAGACCCCTGGGCAAGAACACTGAAGCTTTCTTT
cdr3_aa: CASRPLGKNTEAFF

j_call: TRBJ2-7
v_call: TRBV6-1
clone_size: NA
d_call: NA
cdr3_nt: TGTGCCAGCAGTGAAACGATGGACAGTACTTACGAGCAGTACTTC
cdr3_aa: CASSETMDSTYEQYF

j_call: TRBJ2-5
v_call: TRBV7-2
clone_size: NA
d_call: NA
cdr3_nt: TGTGCCAGCAGCTTAGCGCCGGGTACCGAGACCCAGTACTTC
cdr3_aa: CASSLAPGTETQYF

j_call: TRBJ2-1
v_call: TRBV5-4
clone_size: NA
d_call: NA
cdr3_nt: TGTGCCAGCAGCTGGGTGGCGGCCGCGGGGACCAATGAGCAGTTCTTC
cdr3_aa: CASSWVAAAGTNEQFF

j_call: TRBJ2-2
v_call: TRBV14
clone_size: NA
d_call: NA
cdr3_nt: TGTGCCAGCAGCCAAGCGGACACCGGGGAGCTGTTTTTT
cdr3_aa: CASSQADTGELFF

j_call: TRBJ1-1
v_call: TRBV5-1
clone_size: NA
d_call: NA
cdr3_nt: TGCGCCAGCAGCGCCGCCGTGGGCCGAACTGAAGCTTTCTTT
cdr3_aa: CASSAAVGRTEAFF

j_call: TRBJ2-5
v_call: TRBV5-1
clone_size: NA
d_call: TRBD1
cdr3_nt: TGCGCCAGCAGCCCCGGACAGGGGGGACTAGGAGAGACCCAGTACTTC
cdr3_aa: CASSPGQGGLGETQYF